Listed below are T cell receptor beta chains from one sample, sequenced in a study of OX40 agonist ivuxolimab in advanced cancers. Assay used: immunoSEQ multiplex PCR; TCRdb lists only in-frame clones, some missing. The data contain 45,000 to 55,000 clones, 88% of them singletons. The source was CD4+ or CD8+ T cells sorted from blood, collected in a trial of the OX40 agonist ivuxolimab. The receptors shown here come from an adult with an advanced solid tumor such as melanoma, head and neck, liver or kidney cancer. Each CDR3 is given with its conserved first and last residue. Each record gives: V gene, J gene, clone size, CDR3 length, CDR3 protein. Size tells how often a clone was seen (once, few, many) or the class of an expanded clone, and some rows leave it out.

TRBV7-2	TRBJ2-7	-	15	CASSLAGRGRYEQYF
TRBV30	TRBJ2-1	-	18	CAWTRDRGTGVSYNEQFF
TRBV28	TRBJ2-5	-	13	CASRKDGGQTQYF
TRBV7-3	TRBJ1-1	-	15	CASRPGTGRYTEAFF
TRBV7-2	TRBJ1-2	-	14	CASSFAQGNYGYTF
TRBV6-5	TRBJ1-4	-	15	CASSYQSRPNEKLFF
TRBV29-1	TRBJ2-5	-	13	CSVEVGGAETQYF
TRBV5-1	TRBJ2-4	-	16	CASSLEGPRTKNIQYF
TRBV2	TRBJ1-1	-	14	CASTKTGMNTEAFF
TRBV4-1	TRBJ2-4	-	17	CASSQDGGPSLKNIQYF
TRBV18	TRBJ2-5	-	20	CASSPISGLAGGSNQETQYF
TRBV2	TRBJ1-1	-	14	CASSVQGRNTEAFF
TRBV2	TRBJ2-7	-	12	CASRLQGYEQYF
TRBV30	TRBJ2-3	-	16	CAWSSGGAGGTDTQYF
TRBV19	TRBJ2-7	-	13	CASNQDRDDEQYF
TRBV7-8	TRBJ2-2	-	18	CASSPPLRYRKNTGELFF
TRBV6-6	TRBJ1-1	-	15	CATSVGGLGYTEAFF
TRBV11-1	TRBJ2-3	-	12	CASSLDRDTQYF
TRBV11-3	TRBJ2-6	-	16	CASSNTGESGANVLTF
TRBV5-8	TRBJ2-7	-	15	CASSFGTVFPYEQYF
TRBV28	TRBJ2-7	-	14	CASSFNRVWWEQYF
TRBV7-9	TRBJ2-5	-	13	CASSFSFLETQYF
TRBV11-2	TRBJ2-7	-	15	CASSLGWAPSYEQYF
TRBV7-2	TRBJ2-3	-	15	CASSQGLPSTDTQYF
TRBV28	TRBJ1-2	once	12	CASSSTYYGYTF
TRBV9	TRBJ1-6	-	14	CASSPGTANSPLHF
TRBV27	TRBJ2-7	-	15	CASSLSSGGYYEQYF
TRBV29-1	TRBJ2-3	once	16	CSVRRKLARMTDTQYF
TRBV18	TRBJ1-1	-	14	CASSRQQENTEAFF
TRBV28	TRBJ2-7	-	12	CASSFLTYEQYF
TRBV19	TRBJ1-6	-	14	CASNGQGGNSPLHF
TRBV28	TRBJ1-5	-	12	CASSSLNQPQHF
TRBV4-1	TRBJ2-7	-	15	CASSQTVYLTYEQYF
TRBV19	TRBJ1-1	once	18	CASSRRGTGWVGNTEAFF
TRBV28	TRBJ2-3	-	15	CASSLPQPGKDTQYF
TRBV4-3	TRBJ1-2	-	17	CASSQDWSQSLNYGYTF
TRBV6-5	TRBJ2-7	-	15	CASSYGVGSLYEQYF
TRBV10-1	TRBJ2-5	-	15	CASSGQAGGEETQYF
TRBV11-3	TRBJ2-2	-	15	CASSSVDRLTGELFF
TRBV6-1	TRBJ1-4	-	16	CASSEFGPGTYEKLFF
TRBV5-1	TRBJ1-6	-	14	CASTSGDDNSPLHF
TRBV14	TRBJ1-4	-	15	CASSLNRGRDEKLFF
TRBV5-5	TRBJ2-3	-	18	CASSLYRSGGTSTDTQYF
TRBV5-4	TRBJ1-2	-	14	CASSRGGDNYGYTF
TRBV27	TRBJ1-1	-	16	CASSLRQGGGHTEAFF
TRBV7-3	TRBJ1-6	-	14	CASSLTGDNSPLHF
TRBV4-1	TRBJ2-1	-	17	CASSHPGTSGPYNEQFF